A single sample is the source of the 14 T cell receptor beta chains below, sequenced in a study of shared clonotypes between healthy human individuals. Data came from immunoSEQ multiplex PCR; TCRdb stores just in-frame clones and leaves some out. Of approximately 460,000 clones in the sample, more than 70% were seen once. The sequenced sample consisted of PBMCs. The receptors were gathered from a woman between 35 and 50 years old in good health. Some clones in this sample may be carry-over from other donors' samples.

The chain is built from TRBV10-3 and TRBJ2-7, with a weak D call TRBD1 (6 bases). The V gene lost 8 bases and the J gene lost 5 bases, with 10 bases spanning the gap. Looked up from germline, CDR1 is ENHRY and CDR2 is SYGVKD. The CDR3 covers 11 residues. In DNA, the CDR3 is TGTGCCATCGCTAGGGGGAACGAGCAGTACTTC. Encoded protein: CAIARGNEQYF.

The chain uses TRBV29-1 and TRBJ2-1; D possibly uses TRBD1 or TRBD2 (6 bases each). CDR3 length equals 12 residues. Per the germline V gene, CDR1 is SQVTM and CDR2 is ANQGSEA. V shed 4 bases and J shed 5 bases, with 9 bases lying between them. The CDR3 reads CSVGGGHNEQFF. The CDR3 nucleotides read TGCAGCGTTGGTGGGGGGCACAATGAGCAGTTCTTC.

This clone showed up just a few times. The V call is TRBV7-3, the J call TRBJ2-7; D gene ambiguous. The germline V gene has CDR1 SGHTA and CDR2 FQGTGA. The CDR3 is 14 amino acids. The V gene lost 5 bases and the J gene lost 0 bases, with 11 bases spanning the gap. The CDR3 spells CASSRFPGSYEQYF. CDR3 coding DNA: TGTGCCAGCAGCCGATTTCCTGGCTCCTACGAGCAGTACTTC. Complete variable domain (other parts from reference TRBV7-3 and TRBJ2-7): GAGVSQTPSNKVTEKGKYVELRCDPISGHTALYWYRQSLGQGPEFLIYFQGTGAADDSGLPNDRFFAVRPEGSVSTLKIQRTERGDSAVYLCASSRFPGSYEQYFGPGTRLTVT.

The chain carries TRBV19 and TRBJ1-1; D not certain. CDR3 length: 15 amino acids. Looked up from germline, CDR1 is LNHDA and CDR2 is SQIVND (reference sequence). V lost 7 bases to trimming and J lost 4 bases, with 19 bases between them. In DNA form, the CDR3 reads TGTGCCAGTATGTCAGCCAGTGCCGGCGGCACTGAAGCTTTCTTT. It is translated as CASMSASAGGTEAFF.

CDR3 loop: CASSESRLAGVKNIQYF. CDR3 sequence (DNA): TGCGCCAGCAGTGAGTCGAGGCTAGCGGGAGTCAAAAACATTCAGTACTTC. The chain couples TRBV10-1 to TRBJ2-4, with 10 bases fitting TRBD2. The CDR3 has 17 amino acids. Germline loops: CDR1 WNHNN, CDR2 SYGVQD (reference sequence). V dropped 0 bases and J dropped 3; count of bases not matched to a gene: 5.

The chain links TRBV27 to TRBJ1-2, with no clear D. Trimming left V 3 bases short and J 1 base short, with 9 bases between. This CDR3 region has 14 residues. Germline V lookup: CDR1 MNHEY, CDR2 SMNVEV (reference sequence). CDR3 in amino acids: CASSLSASNYGYTF. The CDR3 DNA follows: TGTGCCAGCAGTTTGTCGGCCAGTAACTATGGCTACACCTTC.

As regards this clone: This likely reflects a read error, since a far larger clone is one base away. The sample holds other DNA sequences that translate to the same CDR3. V gene TRBV6-5 combines with J gene TRBJ1-2; a possible D gene is TRBD1 (6 bases). The germline CDR1 and CDR2 sequences are MNHEY and SVGAGI. The V and J ends lost 9 bases and 5 bases respectively, with 22 bases between them. The CDR3 covers 15 residues. CDR3 protein: CASTDQGGNVYGYTF. In nucleotides, the CDR3 is TGTGCCAGTACCGACCAAGGGGGGAATGTGTATGGCTACACCTTC.

The chain carries TRBV7-9 and TRBJ2-5; D may match TRBD1 or TRBD2 (5 bases each). Deletions cut 1 base from V and 9 bases from J, with 18 bases between. Germline values: CDR1 SEHNR, CDR2 FQNEAQ (reference sequence). This CDR3 has 15 residues. The CDR3 coding sequence is TGTGCCAGCAGCTTAGAAGGGACCCTCGGAGCGTCCCAGTACTTC. Protein product: CASSLEGTLGASQYF.

The rearrangement joins TRBV11-3 to TRBJ1-1; 12 bases align to TRBD1. Germline CDR1 SGHNT, CDR2 YENEEA. The CDR3 loop spans 16 amino acids. With V trimmed by 5 bases and J by 1 base, 5 bases remained unmatched. CDR3 sequence reads: CASSRGQGAENTEAFF. Written as DNA, the CDR3 is TGTGCCAGCAGCCGGGGACAGGGGGCCGAGAACACTGAAGCTTTCTTT.

As to this clone: Possible read error: a much larger clone is one base away. The sample carries other DNA sequences with the same CDR3. The gene calls are TRBV7-9 and TRBJ2-5; D is unresolved. CDR3 length: 13 amino acids. The germline V and J ends were trimmed by 3 bases and 5 bases, with 10 bases remaining between them. The germline V gene encodes CDR1 SEHNR and CDR2 FQNEAQ (reference sequence). CDR3 coding DNA: TGTGCCAGCAGCTTCCGGGCACAGGAGACCCAGTACTTC. Its protein is CASSFRAQETQYF. Combining the CDR3 with reference TRBV7-9 and TRBJ2-5 gives the whole variable domain DTGVSQNPRHKITKRGQNVTFRCDPISEHNRLYWYRQTLGQGPEFLTYFQNEAQLEKSRLLSDRFSAERPKGSFSTLEIQRTEQGDSAMYLCASSFRAQETQYFGPGTRLLVL.

The rearrangement links TRBV30 to TRBJ1-2; no definite D call. CDR3 length: 12 residues. The V gene lost 4 bases and the J gene lost 8 bases, with 14 bases spanning the gap. Looked up from germline, CDR1 is GTSNPN and CDR2 is SVGIG (reference sequence). The CDR3 here is CAWTQNLSGYTF. The CDR3 DNA sequence: TGTGCCTGGACACAAAACCTCTCCGGCTACACCTTC.

CDR3 nucleotides: TGCGCCAGCGGTTACTCCCCGGGGGTCCAAGAGACCCAGTACTTC. The encoded protein is CASGYSPGVQETQYF. The V and J genes are TRBV5-1 and TRBJ2-5; D possibly corresponds to TRBD2 (6 bases). This CDR3 region has 15 residues. The germline gives CDR1 SGHRS, CDR2 YFSETQ. V shed 7 bases and J shed 1 base, with 17 bases lying between them. Full variable domain (remainder filled in from reference TRBV5-1 and TRBJ2-5): KAGVTQTPRYLIKTRGQQVTLSCSPISGHRSVSWYQQTPGQGLQFLFEYFSETQRNKGNFPGRFSGRQFSNSRSEMNVSTLELGDSALYLCASGYSPGVQETQYFGPGTRLLVL.

J is TRBJ1-4 and V is TRBV28; D remains ambiguous. The CDR3 consists of 15 residues. Germline CDR1 MDHEN, CDR2 SYDVKM. V gave up 3 bases and J gave up 4 bases, with 12 bases separating them. Written as DNA, the CDR3 is TGTGCCAGCAGTTTTATGCACCGAAATAATGAAAAACTGTTTTTT. It codes for CASSFMHRNNEKLFF.

Comment on this clone: This likely reflects a read error, since a far larger clone is one base away. Because the CDR3's place on the DNA is in doubt, the DNA is left out and the CDR3 is given as listed by TCRdb. The rearrangement joins TRBV5-4 to TRBJ2-2; the D call TRBD1 from the table was never checked on the DNA. The CDR3 region is 18 residues in length, termini included. CDR1 is SGHNT and CDR2 is YYREEE in the germline V gene (reference sequence). CDR3 sequence reads: CASSLGFGTGSNTGELLF.